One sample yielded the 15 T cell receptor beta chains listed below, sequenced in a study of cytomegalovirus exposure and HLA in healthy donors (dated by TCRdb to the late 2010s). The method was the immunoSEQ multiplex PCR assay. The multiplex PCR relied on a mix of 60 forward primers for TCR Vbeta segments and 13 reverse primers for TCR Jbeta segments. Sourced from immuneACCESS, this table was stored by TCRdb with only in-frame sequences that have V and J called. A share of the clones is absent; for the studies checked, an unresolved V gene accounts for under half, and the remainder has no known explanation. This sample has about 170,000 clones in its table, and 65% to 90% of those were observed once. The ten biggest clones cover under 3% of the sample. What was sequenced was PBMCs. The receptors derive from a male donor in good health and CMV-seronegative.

CDR3 sequence: CASSKDGGHSYEQYF. The CDR3 DNA follows: TGTGCCAGTAGTAAAGACGGGGGGCACTCCTACGAGCAGTACTTC. The V call is TRBV19, the J call TRBJ2-7, with D maybe TRBD2 (7 bases). V was pared by 4 bases and J by 0 bases, with 13 bases between. The V gene's germline CDR1 is LNHDA and CDR2 SQIVND (reference sequence). The CDR3 contains 15 residues.

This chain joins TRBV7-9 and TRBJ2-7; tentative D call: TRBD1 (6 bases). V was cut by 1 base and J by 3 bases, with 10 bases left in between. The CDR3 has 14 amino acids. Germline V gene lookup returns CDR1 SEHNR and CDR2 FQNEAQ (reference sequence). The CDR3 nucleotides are TGTGCCAGCAGCTTAGATCGGACAGACTACGAGCAGTACTTC. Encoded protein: CASSLDRTDYEQYF.

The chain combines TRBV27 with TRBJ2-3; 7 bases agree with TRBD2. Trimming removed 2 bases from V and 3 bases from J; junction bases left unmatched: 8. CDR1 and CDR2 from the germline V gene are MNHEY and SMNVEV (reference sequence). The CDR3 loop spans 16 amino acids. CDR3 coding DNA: TGTGCCAGCAGTTTAAAGGCCGGGGGGAATACAGATACGCAGTATTTT. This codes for CASSLKAGGNTDTQYF.

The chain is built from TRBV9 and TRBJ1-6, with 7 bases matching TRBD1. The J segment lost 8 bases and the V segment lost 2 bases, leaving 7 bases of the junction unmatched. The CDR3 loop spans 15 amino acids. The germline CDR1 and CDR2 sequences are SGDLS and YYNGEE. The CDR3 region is CASSVRQGSDSPLHF. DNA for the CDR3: TGTGCCAGCAGCGTGAGACAGGGATCGGATTCACCCCTCCACTTT.

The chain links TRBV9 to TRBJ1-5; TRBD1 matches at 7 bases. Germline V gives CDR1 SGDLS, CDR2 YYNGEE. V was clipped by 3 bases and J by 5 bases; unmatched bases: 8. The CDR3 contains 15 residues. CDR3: CASSAKGARDQPQHF. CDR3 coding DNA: TGTGCCAGCAGCGCTAAGGGGGCGCGGGATCAGCCCCAGCATTTT.

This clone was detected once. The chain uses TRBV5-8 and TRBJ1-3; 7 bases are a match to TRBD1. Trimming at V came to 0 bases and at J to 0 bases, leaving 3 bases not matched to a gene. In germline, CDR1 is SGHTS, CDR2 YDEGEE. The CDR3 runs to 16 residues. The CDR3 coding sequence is TGTGCCAGCAGCTTGGGGGACAGAGACTCTGGAAACACCATATATTTT. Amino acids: CASSLGDRDSGNTIYF. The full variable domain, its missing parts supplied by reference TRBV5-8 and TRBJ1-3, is EAGVTQSPTHLIKTRGQQATLRCSPISGHTSVYWYQQALGLGLQFLLWYDEGEERNRGNFPPRFSGRQFPNYSSELNVNALELEDSALYLCASSLGDRDSGNTIYFGEGSWLTVV.

CDR3 residues: CASTPMGQGNTEAFF. DNA of the CDR3: TGTGCCAGTACCCCAATGGGACAGGGGAACACTGAAGCTTTCTTT. The rearrangement links TRBV19 to TRBJ1-1, with 9 bases fitting TRBD1. From germline, CDR1 is LNHDA and CDR2 SQIVND (reference sequence). V shed 7 bases, J shed 1 base, and the junction held 7 bases outside the gene matches. The CDR3 is made up of 15 amino acids.

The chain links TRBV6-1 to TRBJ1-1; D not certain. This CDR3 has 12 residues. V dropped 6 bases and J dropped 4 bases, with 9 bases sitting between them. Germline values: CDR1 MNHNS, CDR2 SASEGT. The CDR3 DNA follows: TGTGCCAGCAGAATAGCGAGCACTGAAGCTTTCTTT. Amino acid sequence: CASRIASTEAFF.

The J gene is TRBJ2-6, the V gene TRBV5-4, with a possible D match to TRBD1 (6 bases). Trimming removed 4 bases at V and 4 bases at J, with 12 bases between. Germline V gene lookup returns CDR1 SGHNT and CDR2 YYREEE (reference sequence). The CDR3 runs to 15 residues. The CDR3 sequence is CASSPQGSGANVLTF. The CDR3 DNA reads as TGTGCCAGCAGCCCTCAGGGGTCCGGGGCCAACGTCCTGACTTTC.

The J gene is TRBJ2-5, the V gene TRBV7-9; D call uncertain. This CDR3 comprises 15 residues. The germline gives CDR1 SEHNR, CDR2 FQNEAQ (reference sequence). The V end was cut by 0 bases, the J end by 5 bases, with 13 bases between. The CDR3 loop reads CASSLAVAVGETQYF. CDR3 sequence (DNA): TGTGCCAGCAGCTTAGCGGTGGCAGTCGGGGAGACCCAGTACTTC.

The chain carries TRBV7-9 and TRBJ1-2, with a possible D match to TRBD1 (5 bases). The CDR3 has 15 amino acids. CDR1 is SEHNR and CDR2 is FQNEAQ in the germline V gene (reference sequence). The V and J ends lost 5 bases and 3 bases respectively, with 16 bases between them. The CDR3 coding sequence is TGTGCCAGCAGCCCCCTAGACAGCCCCTACTATGGCTACACCTTC. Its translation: CASSPLDSPYYGYTF.

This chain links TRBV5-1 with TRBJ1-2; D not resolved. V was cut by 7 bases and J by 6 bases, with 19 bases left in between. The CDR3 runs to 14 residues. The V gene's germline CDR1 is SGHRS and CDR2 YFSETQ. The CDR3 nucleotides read TGCGCCAGCGCCCTAATCTCAACGAGGCATGGCTACACCTTC. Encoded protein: CASALISTRHGYTF. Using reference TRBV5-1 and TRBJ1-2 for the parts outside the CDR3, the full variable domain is KAGVTQTPRYLIKTRGQQVTLSCSPISGHRSVSWYQQTPGQGLQFLFEYFSETQRNKGNFPGRFSGRQFSNSRSEMNVSTLELGDSALYLCASALISTRHGYTFGSGTRLTVV.

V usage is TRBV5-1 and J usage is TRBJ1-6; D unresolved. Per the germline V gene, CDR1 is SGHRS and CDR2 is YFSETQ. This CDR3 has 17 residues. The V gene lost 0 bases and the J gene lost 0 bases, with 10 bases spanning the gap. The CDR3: CASSLGPASSYNSPLHF. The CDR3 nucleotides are TGCGCCAGCAGCTTGGGGCCAGCGAGCTCCTATAATTCACCCCTCCACTTT.

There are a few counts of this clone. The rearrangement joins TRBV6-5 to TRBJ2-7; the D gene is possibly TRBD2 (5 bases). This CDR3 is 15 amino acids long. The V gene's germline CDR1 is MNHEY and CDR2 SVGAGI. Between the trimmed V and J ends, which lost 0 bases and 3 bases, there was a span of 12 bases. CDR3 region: CASSYSGISLYEQYF. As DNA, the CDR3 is TGTGCCAGCAGTTACTCCGGGATATCCCTCTACGAGCAGTACTTC.

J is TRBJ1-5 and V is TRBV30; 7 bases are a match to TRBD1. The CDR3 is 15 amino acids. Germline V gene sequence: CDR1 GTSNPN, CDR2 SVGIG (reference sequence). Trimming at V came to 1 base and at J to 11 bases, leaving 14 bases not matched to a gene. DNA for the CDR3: TGTGCCTGGAGTGGCCGGGACAGCAGATCCTCAGCCCAGCATTTT. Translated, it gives CAWSGRDSRSSAQHF.